Presented here are 28 T cell receptor beta chains from one specimen sequenced in a study of cytomegalovirus exposure and HLA in healthy donors. Sequencing used immunoSEQ multiplex PCR; TCRdb keeps in-frame clones, though not all of them. The sample holds about 100,000 clones, around 95% seen once. The sample was PBMCs. Receptors originate from a woman aged 18-35 years in good health and CMV-seronegative.

The chain uses TRBV7-3 and TRBJ2-1; 9 bases are shared with TRBD2. The trim removed 1 base at V and 0 bases at J, leaving 10 bases unmatched. CDR3 length: 19 residues. Per germline, CDR1 SGHTA and CDR2 FQGTGA. In DNA form, the CDR3 reads TGTGCCAGCAGCTTAATGGCGAGCGGGGGGCTGAGCTCCTACAATGAGCAGTTCTTC. This gives the protein CASSLMASGGLSSYNEQFF.

This clone occurred once. The genes are TRBV28 and TRBJ2-7; TRBD1 aligns across 10 bases. The CDR3 totals 15 residues. V dropped 4 bases and J dropped 3; count of bases not matched to a gene: 6. Looked up from germline, CDR1 is MDHEN and CDR2 is SYDVKM. The CDR3 nucleotides are TGTGCCAGCAGTTCAGGGGACAGGGGAAGCTACGAGCAGTACTTC. Translating it yields CASSSGDRGSYEQYF.

This chain uses TRBV4-1 with TRBJ2-1, with TRBD1 as a possible D gene (7 bases). The CDR3 runs 17 residues. Germline V gives CDR1 MGHRA, CDR2 YSYEKL. V lost 2 bases to trimming and J lost 5 bases, with 19 bases between them. The chain's CDR3 is CASSQSPLARGDNEQFF. For the CDR3, the DNA is TGCGCCAGCAGCCAATCTCCCCTCGCCAGGGGGGACAATGAGCAGTTCTTC.

This clone was seen just once. The chain links TRBV7-2 to TRBJ1-1; D unclear. V dropped 4 bases and J dropped 1 base, with 10 bases sitting between them. The CDR3 sequence is 14 residues long. Germline CDR1 and CDR2: SGHTA and FQGNSA. The DNA for the CDR3 is TGTGCCAGCAGCTGGGGAGGGCAGAACACTGAAGCTTTCTTT. Residues: CASSWGGQNTEAFF.

The rearrangement joins TRBV19 to TRBJ1-2; the match to TRBD1 covers 7 bases. This CDR3 comprises 16 residues. The V segment lost 4 bases and the J segment 2 bases; nucleotides outside the gene matches: 10. CDR1 LNHDA and CDR2 SQIVND come from the germline V gene (reference sequence). CDR3 in amino acids: CASSTLLQGTNYGYTF. The CDR3 nucleotides read TGTGCCAGTAGTACGCTATTACAGGGGACCAACTATGGCTACACCTTC.

The V call is TRBV5-1, the J call TRBJ1-6, with 7 bases aligning to TRBD1. The germline gives CDR1 SGHRS, CDR2 YFSETQ. The CDR3 sequence is 15 residues long. V trimming: 4 bases; J trimming: 2 bases; junction bases outside the gene matches: 3. CDR3 amino acids: CASSRQGAYNSPLHF. The CDR3 nucleotides read TGCGCCAGCAGCCGACAGGGCGCCTATAATTCACCCCTCCACTTT.

The V and J genes are TRBV7-6 and TRBJ2-7, with 15 positions matching TRBD2. V lost 5 bases, J lost 6 bases, and 11 bases stayed unmatched. CDR1 SGHVS and CDR2 FNYEAQ come from the germline V gene. This CDR3 spans 17 amino acids. This CDR3 is CASSTGLAGGPGGEQYF. CDR3 DNA: TGTGCCAGCAGCACCGGACTAGCGGGGGGGCCGGGGGGCGAGCAGTACTTC.

The chain carries TRBV28 and TRBJ1-1; D perhaps matches TRBD1 (5 bases). The V gene lost 3 bases and the J gene lost 3 bases, with 5 bases spanning the gap. Germline V gene sequence: CDR1 MDHEN, CDR2 SYDVKM. CDR3 length: 12 residues. The CDR3 DNA sequence: TGTGCCAGCAGTTTCAGGGACACTGAAGCTTTCTTT. Translated: CASSFRDTEAFF.

The chain uses TRBV28 and TRBJ1-1; D gene unclear. V dropped 4 bases and J dropped 7 bases, with 7 bases sitting between them. The germline V gene encodes CDR1 MDHEN and CDR2 SYDVKM. CDR3 length: 11 residues. The CDR3 sequence: CASSYQIEAFF. CDR3 DNA sequence: TGTGCCAGCAGTTACCAGATTGAAGCTTTCTTT.

V usage is TRBV9 and J usage is TRBJ1-1; D gene unclear. In germline, CDR1 is SGDLS, CDR2 YYNGEE. V gave up 4 bases and J gave up 2 bases, with 15 bases separating them. CDR3 length equals 15 residues. CDR3 DNA sequence: TGTGCCAGCAGCACAATCCCCAGGCGTAACACTGAAGCTTTCTTT. Translated, it gives CASSTIPRRNTEAFF.

The chain joins TRBV19 to TRBJ2-4, with D possibly being TRBD1 (5 bases). V was trimmed by 1 base and J by 3 bases, leaving 7 bases between them. The CDR3 has 14 residues. Germline V CDR1 and CDR2: LNHDA, SQIVND (reference sequence). CDR3: CASSIGGNKNIQYF. CDR3 coding DNA: TGTGCCAGTAGTATAGGGGGCAACAAAAACATTCAGTACTTC. Using reference TRBV19 and TRBJ2-4 for the parts outside the CDR3, the full variable domain is DGGITQSPKYLFRKEGQNVTLSCEQNLNHDAMYWYRQDPGQGLRLIYYSQIVNDFQKGDIAEGYSVSREKKESFPLTVTSAQKNPTAFYLCASSIGGNKNIQYFGAGTRLSVL.

The V gene is TRBV19, the J gene TRBJ2-2; the D gene is possibly TRBD1 (6 bases). The CDR3 runs to 12 residues. The V end lost 7 bases, the J end lost 3 bases, and 6 bases lay between the germline ends. The germline V gene encodes CDR1 LNHDA and CDR2 SQIVND (reference sequence). The CDR3 DNA is TGTGCCAGTAAGGGGGACACCGGGGAGCTGTTTTTT. This sequence encodes CASKGDTGELFF.

CDR3 nucleotides: TGTGCCAGCAGCCCGACTAGCGGGGGGGCCGATACGCAGTATTTT. It yields the protein CASSPTSGGADTQYF. The genes are TRBV7-8 and TRBJ2-3; TRBD2 agrees at 14 bases. The CDR3 is 15 residues long. The trim removed 5 bases at V and 6 bases at J, leaving 4 bases unmatched. Looked up from germline, CDR1 is SGHVS and CDR2 is FQNEAQ.

The chain employs TRBV13 and TRBJ1-5; D gene unclear. Trimming pared 5 bases from V and 9 bases from J, leaving 11 bases between. Germline lookup yields CDR1 PRHDT and CDR2 FYEKMQ (reference sequence). The CDR3 loop spans 12 amino acids. Here the CDR3 reads CASSARGGPQHF. In DNA, the CDR3 is TGTGCCAGCAGCGCTCGAGGAGGGCCCCAGCATTTT.

This clone was seen a handful of times. The chain uses TRBV28 and TRBJ1-2, with D unclear. Germline V gives CDR1 MDHEN, CDR2 SYDVKM. The length of the CDR3 is 11 residues. Trimming took 8 bases from V and 1 from J, leaving 5 bases between them. The CDR3 loop is CASGDNYGYTF. In nucleotides, the CDR3 is TGTGCCAGCGGAGATAACTATGGCTACACCTTC.

This clone was counted once. The V gene is TRBV5-4, the J gene TRBJ1-1, with 9 bases that match TRBD1. Looked up from germline, CDR1 is SGHNT and CDR2 is YYREEE (reference sequence). Germline trimming cut 4 bases from V and 0 bases from J; bases unmatched to any gene: 13. This CDR3 is built from 18 residues. For the CDR3, the DNA is TGTGCCAGCAGCCTTAGGGTGGGGACAGGGAACATGAACACTGAAGCTTTCTTT. Its protein is CASSLRVGTGNMNTEAFF.

This clone was recorded once. The V gene is TRBV27, the J gene TRBJ2-7; D remains unclear. Germline CDR1 is MNHEY and CDR2 is SMNVEV (reference sequence). The CDR3 has 11 amino acids. V gave up 2 bases and J gave up 6 bases, with 5 bases separating them. The CDR3 DNA sequence: TGTGCCAGCAGTTTAAATAGCGAGCAGTACTTC. Translating gives CASSLNSEQYF.

The chain recombines TRBV5-1 with TRBJ2-7; tentative D call: TRBD1 (5 bases). The germline V and J ends were trimmed by 4 bases and 0 bases, with 20 bases remaining between them. The length of the CDR3 is 17 residues. Germline V gives CDR1 SGHRS, CDR2 YFSETQ. The CDR3 DNA sequence: TGCGCCAGCAGCCAACCCGGGCAGGGATACTACTCCTACGAGCAGTACTTC. Its translation is CASSQPGQGYYSYEQYF.

This clone has only one observation. CDR3: CASSQNSGTYNEQFF. The CDR3 nucleotides are TGTGCCAGCTCACAGAACAGCGGGACCTACAATGAGCAGTTCTTC. The V gene is TRBV18, the J gene TRBJ2-1, with 7 nucleotides matching TRBD2. Germline CDR1 KGHSH, CDR2 LQKENI. This CDR3 has 15 residues. V shed 4 bases, J shed 2 bases, and the junction held 5 bases outside the gene matches.

The rearrangement uses TRBV30 and TRBJ2-7, with D perhaps matching TRBD2 (5 bases). V lost 8 bases, J lost 5 bases, and 10 bases lay in between. This CDR3 is 10 amino acids long. Germline V gene lookup returns CDR1 GTSNPN and CDR2 SVGIG (reference sequence). The CDR3, as DNA: TGTGCCGGCCGGGGTGACGAGCAGTACTTC. Translated: CAGRGDEQYF.

The V and J genes are TRBV12-2 and TRBJ1-2; the table's D call, TRBD1, was not checked against the DNA. TRBV12-2 constitutes a pseudogene. This CDR3 region has 15 residues. As DNA, the CDR3 is TGTGCAAGTCGCTTAGAGTGGCAGGGGGACGATGGCTACACCTTC. Encoded protein: CASRLEWQGDDGYTF.

In its sample, this clone was seen once. The J gene is TRBJ2-3, the V gene TRBV6-5; 8 bases are a match to TRBD1. The CDR3 consists of 15 residues. The J segment lost 3 bases and the V segment lost 6 bases, leaving 8 bases of the junction unmatched. Germline CDR1 and CDR2: MNHEY and SVGAGI. The CDR3 DNA is TGTGCCAGCAGGAGAGGGGACAGGATTACAGATACGCAGTATTTT. This codes for CASRRGDRITDTQYF.

The CDR3 coding sequence is TGTGCCAGTAGGGTTAGCGGGGGGGCGGATTATGGCAATGAGCAGTTCTTC. It codes for CASRVSGGADYGNEQFF. The rearrangement links TRBV19 to TRBJ2-1; 11 nucleotides agree with TRBD2. Germline V gene data show CDR1 as LNHDA and CDR2 as SQIVND (reference sequence). V shed 6 bases and J 6 bases; nucleotides not matched to a gene: 13. The CDR3 runs 17 residues.

V and J are TRBV27 and TRBJ2-7, with 8 bases lining up with TRBD1. Germline assignment: CDR1 MNHEY and CDR2 SMNVEV (reference sequence). The CDR3 loop spans 15 amino acids. V trimming: 5 bases; J trimming: 3 bases; junction bases outside the gene matches: 9. Here the CDR3 reads CASSKADRALYEQYF. The DNA for the CDR3 is TGTGCCAGCAGTAAGGCGGACAGGGCCCTCTACGAGCAGTACTTC.

The genes are TRBV6-4 and TRBJ1-1; TRBD1 is a possible D gene (6 bases). Germline CDR1 is MRHNA and CDR2 is SNTAGT. Between the trimmed V and J ends, which lost 8 bases and 2 bases, there was a span of 12 bases. The CDR3 consists of 13 residues. The CDR3 here is CASSHRENTEAFF. The CDR3 nucleotides read TGTGCCAGCTCCCACAGGGAAAACACTGAAGCTTTCTTT.

The chain recombines TRBV7-9 with TRBJ1-2; a weak D match, TRBD1 (6 bases). Deletions cut 1 base from V and 8 bases from J, with 20 bases between. CDR1 and CDR2 (germline): SEHNR, FQNEAQ (reference sequence). The CDR3 has 16 amino acids. For the CDR3, the DNA is TGTGCCAGCAGCTTAGTGGACAGTCACGCACGAATAGGCTACACCTTC. Its translation: CASSLVDSHARIGYTF.

This chain joins TRBV19 and TRBJ1-2; 7 positions agree with TRBD1. With V trimmed by 5 bases and J by 0 bases, 9 bases remained unmatched. CDR3 length: 16 amino acids. Germline CDR1 is LNHDA and CDR2 is SQIVND (reference sequence). Written as DNA, the CDR3 is TGTGCCAGTAGTGTCTTAACCGGGACAGCTAACTATGGCTACACCTTC. Its translation is CASSVLTGTANYGYTF.

The chain recombines TRBV6-6 with TRBJ2-3; D remains unclear. Germline V CDR1 and CDR2: MNHNY, SVGAGI (reference sequence). V shed 5 bases and J shed 1 base, with 7 bases lying between them. The CDR3 loop spans 13 amino acids. CDR3 protein: CASSKTGTDTQYF. CDR3 nucleotides: TGTGCCAGCAGTAAAACAGGCACAGATACGCAGTATTTT.